What follows describes a single TCR beta chain. These data originate in a study of blood T cell repertoires in COVID-19. Study as a whole: COVID-19 samples from acute and convalescent phases originated in the United States, Italy and Spain. PBMCs, B-cell-depleted T cells, or T cells were the source of the cDNA or gDNA that made up the material.

V was pared by 3 bases and J by 10 bases, with 19 bases between. The CDR3 is 16 residues long. CDR1 is MGHRA and CDR2 is YSYEKL in the germline V gene. In the study's own analysis: Estimated nucleated cell counts came from reference gene primer amplification. TCRdb keeps only in-frame clones here, not all; method: immunoSEQ multiplex PCR. V and J calls and clone size come straight from that table; D and trimming were deduced from the DNA. Counted here are some 100,000 clones, 65% to 80% occurring once; the ten biggest clones make up roughly 6%. This sequence joins TRBV4-1 and TRBJ1-6; possible D gene TRBD1, 6 bases. The clonotype originates from a man between 65 and 85 years old with acute or convalescent COVID-19. The sample taken for sequencing was peripheral blood. CDR3 DNA sequence: TGCGCCAGCAGCCAGGTTGGGGGGGCTCGCAGCTCACCCCTCCACTTT. Translation: CASSQVGGARSSPLHF.